This TCR beta chain was observed in a study of cytomegalovirus exposure and HLA in healthy donors. With respect to this clone: Its antigen remains unidentified.

Whole-study results and caveats: CMV serostatus was the sole immune exposure information available. V- and J-gene trimming of TCR beta was linked (in a later analysis) to a missense DCLRE1C variant.

PCR employed 60 Vbeta and 13 Jbeta primers. Libraries were prepared by immunoSEQ multiplex PCR; TCRdb keeps only in-frame clonotypes and omits some of them. The sample contains 75,000 to 95,000 clones, about 90% of which appear only once. This CDR3 has 15 amino acids. Germline CDR1 and CDR2: LNHDA and SQIVND (reference sequence). V was shortened by 3 bases and J by 7 bases, with 13 bases between the two germline ends. The sample was PBMCs. This TCR came from a man between 18 and 35 years old in good health and CMV-seronegative. The chain uses TRBV19 and TRBJ1-6; TRBD1 might be the D (6 bases). CDR3 in DNA: TGTGCCAGTAGTATTTCAACAGGGACAAATTCACCCCTCCACTTT. Protein: CASSISTGTNSPLHF.